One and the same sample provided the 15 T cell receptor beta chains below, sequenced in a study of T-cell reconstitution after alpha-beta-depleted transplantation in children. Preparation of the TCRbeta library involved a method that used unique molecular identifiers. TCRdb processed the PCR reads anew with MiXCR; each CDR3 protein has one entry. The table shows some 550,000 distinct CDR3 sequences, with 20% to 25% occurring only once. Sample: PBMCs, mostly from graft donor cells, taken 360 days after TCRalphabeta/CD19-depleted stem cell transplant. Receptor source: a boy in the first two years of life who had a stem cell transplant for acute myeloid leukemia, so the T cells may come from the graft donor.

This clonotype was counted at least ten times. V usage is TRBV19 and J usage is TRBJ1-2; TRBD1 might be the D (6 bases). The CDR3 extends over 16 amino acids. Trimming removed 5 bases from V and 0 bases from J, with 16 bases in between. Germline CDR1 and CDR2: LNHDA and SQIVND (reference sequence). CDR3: CASSVPRGSANYGYTF. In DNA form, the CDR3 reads TGTGCCAGTAGTGTCCCCAGGGGCTCAGCTAACTATGGCTACACCTTC. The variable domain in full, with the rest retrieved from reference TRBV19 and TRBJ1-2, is DGGITQSPKYLFRKEGQNVTLSCEQNLNHDAMYWYRQDPGQGLRLIYYSQIVNDFQKGDIAEGYSVSREKKESFPLTVTSAQKNPTAFYLCASSVPRGSANYGYTFGSGTRLTVV.

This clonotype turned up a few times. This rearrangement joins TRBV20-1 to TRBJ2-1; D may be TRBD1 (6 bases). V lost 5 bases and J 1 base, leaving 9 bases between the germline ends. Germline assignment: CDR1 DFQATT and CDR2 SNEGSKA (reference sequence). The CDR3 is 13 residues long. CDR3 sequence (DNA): TGCAGTGCTCTCAGGGGTTCCTACAATGAGCAGTTCTTC. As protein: CSALRGSYNEQFF.

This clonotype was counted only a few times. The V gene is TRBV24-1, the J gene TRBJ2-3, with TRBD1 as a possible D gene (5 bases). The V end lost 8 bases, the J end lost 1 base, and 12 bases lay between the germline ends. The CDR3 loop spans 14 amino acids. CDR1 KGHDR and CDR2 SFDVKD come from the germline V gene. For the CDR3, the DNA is TGTGCCACCACTCAGGGAATCGGCACAGATACGCAGTATTTT. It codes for CATTQGIGTDTQYF.

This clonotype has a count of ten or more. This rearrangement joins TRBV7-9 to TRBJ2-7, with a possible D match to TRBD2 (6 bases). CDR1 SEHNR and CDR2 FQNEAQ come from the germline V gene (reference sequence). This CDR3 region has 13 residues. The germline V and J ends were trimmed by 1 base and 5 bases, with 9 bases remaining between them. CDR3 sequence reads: CASSLVAGNEQYF. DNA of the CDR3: TGTGCCAGCAGCTTAGTGGCGGGGAACGAGCAGTACTTC. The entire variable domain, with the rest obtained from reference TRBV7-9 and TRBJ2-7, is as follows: DTGVSQNPRHKITKRGQNVTFRCDPISEHNRLYWYRQTLGQGPEFLTYFQNEAQLEKSRLLSDRFSAERPKGSFSTLEIQRTEQGDSAMYLCASSLVAGNEQYFGPGTRLTVT.

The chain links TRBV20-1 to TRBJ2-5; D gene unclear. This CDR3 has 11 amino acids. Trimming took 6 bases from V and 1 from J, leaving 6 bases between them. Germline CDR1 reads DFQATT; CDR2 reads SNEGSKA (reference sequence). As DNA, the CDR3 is TGCAGTGCCCCTATCCAAGAGACCCAGTACTTC. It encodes CSAPIQETQYF.

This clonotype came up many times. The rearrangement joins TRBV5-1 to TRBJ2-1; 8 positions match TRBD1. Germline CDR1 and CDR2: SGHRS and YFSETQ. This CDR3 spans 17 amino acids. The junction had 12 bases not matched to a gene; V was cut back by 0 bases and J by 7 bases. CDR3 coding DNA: TGCGCCAGCAGCTTGGTTACCCAGGGGGCATTCATGAATGAGCAGTTCTTC. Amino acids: CASSLVTQGAFMNEQFF.

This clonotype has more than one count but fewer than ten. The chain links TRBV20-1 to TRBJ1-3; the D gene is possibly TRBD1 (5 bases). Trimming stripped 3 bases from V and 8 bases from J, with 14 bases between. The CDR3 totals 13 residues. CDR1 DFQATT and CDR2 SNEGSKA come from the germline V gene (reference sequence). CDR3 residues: CSARAFGGDTIYF. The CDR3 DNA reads TGCAGTGCTAGGGCTTTTGGGGGGGACACCATATATTTT.

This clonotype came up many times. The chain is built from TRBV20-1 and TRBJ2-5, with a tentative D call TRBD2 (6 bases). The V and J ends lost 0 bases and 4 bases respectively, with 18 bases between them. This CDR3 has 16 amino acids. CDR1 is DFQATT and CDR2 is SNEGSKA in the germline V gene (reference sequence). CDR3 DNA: TGCAGTGCTAGAGATCGCAGGTGGCGGGGAGGAGAGACCCAGTACTTC. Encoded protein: CSARDRRWRGGETQYF.

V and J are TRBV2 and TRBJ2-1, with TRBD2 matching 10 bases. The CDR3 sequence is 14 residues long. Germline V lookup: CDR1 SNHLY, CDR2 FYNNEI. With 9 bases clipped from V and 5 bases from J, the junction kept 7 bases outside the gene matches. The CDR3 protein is CASKRGGTHNEQFF. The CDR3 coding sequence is TGTGCCAGTAAGCGGGGGGGCACCCACAATGAGCAGTTCTTC.

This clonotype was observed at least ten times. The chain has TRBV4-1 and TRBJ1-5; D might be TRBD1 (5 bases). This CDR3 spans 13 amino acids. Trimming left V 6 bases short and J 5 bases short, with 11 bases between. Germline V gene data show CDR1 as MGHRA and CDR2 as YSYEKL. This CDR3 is CASRAGRDQPQHF. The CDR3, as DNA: TGCGCCAGCAGAGCAGGGCGAGATCAGCCCCAGCATTTT.

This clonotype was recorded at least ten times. The CDR3 loop is CSVEAGQGSTDTQYF. The CDR3 DNA reads TGCAGCGTTGAAGCGGGACAGGGGAGTACAGATACGCAGTATTTT. This chain uses TRBV29-1 with TRBJ2-3; 10 positions agree with TRBD1. CDR3 length equals 15 residues. V lost 1 base and J lost 3; bases outside the gene matches: 4. Germline V gives CDR1 SQVTM, CDR2 ANQGSEA.

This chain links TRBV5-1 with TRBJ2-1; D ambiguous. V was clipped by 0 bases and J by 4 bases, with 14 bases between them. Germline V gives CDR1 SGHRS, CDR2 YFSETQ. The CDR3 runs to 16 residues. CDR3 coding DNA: TGCGCCAGCAGCTTGGTTGGCCGCCCTACGTACAATGAGCAGTTCTTC. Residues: CASSLVGRPTYNEQFF.

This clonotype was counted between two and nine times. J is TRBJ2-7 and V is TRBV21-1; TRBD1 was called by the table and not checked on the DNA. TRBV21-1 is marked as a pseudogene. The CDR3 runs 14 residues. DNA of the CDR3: TGTGCCAGCAGCGCGCGACAGGGGGCCTACGAGCAGTACTTC. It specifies CASSARQGAYEQYF.

The chain's CDR3 is CSVAPRGAQETQYF. CDR3 sequence (DNA): TGCAGCGTGGCACCGCGGGGGGCCCAAGAGACCCAGTACTTC. The V call is TRBV29-1, the J call TRBJ2-5, with TRBD2 identical over 8 bases. Germline CDR1 SQVTM, CDR2 ANQGSEA. The V gene end was trimmed by 6 bases and the J gene end by 1 base; junction bases not matched to a gene: 7. The CDR3 consists of 14 residues. Filled out from reference TRBV29-1 and TRBJ2-5, the complete variable domain reads SAVISQKPSRDICQRGTSLTIQCQVDSQVTMMFWYRQQPGQSLTLIATANQGSEATYESGFVIDKFPISRPNLTFSTLTVSNMSPEDSSIYLCSVAPRGAQETQYFGPGTRLLVL.

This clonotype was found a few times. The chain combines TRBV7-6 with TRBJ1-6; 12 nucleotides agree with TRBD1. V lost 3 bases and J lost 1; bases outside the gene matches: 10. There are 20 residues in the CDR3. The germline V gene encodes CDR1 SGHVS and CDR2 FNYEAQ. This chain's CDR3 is CASSFTPGTGGLSYNSPLHF. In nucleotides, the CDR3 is TGTGCCAGCAGCTTCACCCCCGGGACAGGGGGCCTATCCTATAATTCACCCCTCCACTTT.